These 24 T cell receptor beta chains originate from one sample sequenced in a study of CDR3 diversity in severe acne. From the PCR reads, TCRdb called clonotypes with MiXCR, one entry per CDR3 protein. Altogether about 86,000 distinct CDR3 sequences are present, 45% to 55% being singletons, with the ten largest covering around an eighth. Sequenced sample: blood. The receptors come from a male donor in good health, without acne.

This clonotype was counted only a few times. The J gene is TRBJ2-5, the V gene TRBV7-6; D might be TRBD1 or TRBD2, each matching 5 bases. The CDR3 contains 15 residues. CDR1 is SGHVS and CDR2 is FNYEAQ in the germline V gene. V gave up 5 bases and J gave up 4 bases, with 17 bases separating them. Here the CDR3 reads CASSLGAGKAETQYF. The DNA of the CDR3 is TGTGCCAGCAGCCTAGGGGCGGGCAAAGCAGAGACCCAGTACTTC.

The chain links TRBV4-1 to TRBJ1-5; 9 nucleotides match TRBD1. This CDR3 has 16 amino acids. Germline V gives CDR1 MGHRA, CDR2 YSYEKL. J was trimmed by 4 bases and V by 7 bases; bases with no gene match: 11. The CDR3 DNA reads TGCGCCAGCAACCGCGTCGGGACAGGGAATAATCAGCCCCAGCATTTT. It encodes CASNRVGTGNNQPQHF.

There are many counts of this clonotype. V and J are TRBV5-8 and TRBJ2-5; 8 nucleotides line up with TRBD2. Germline CDR1 and CDR2: SGHTS and YDEGEE. Trimming took 2 bases from V and 0 from J; bases not matched to a gene: 3. The CDR3 length is 15 residues. CDR3 in amino acids: CASSLSGGYQETQYF. CDR3 in DNA: TGTGCCAGCAGCTTAAGCGGGGGATACCAAGAGACCCAGTACTTC.

V usage is TRBV4-1 and J usage is TRBJ2-3; D is ambiguous. The CDR3 is made up of 12 amino acids. With 3 bases removed from V and 5 bases from J, the gap between germline ends came to 6 bases. Germline V CDR1 and CDR2: MGHRA, YSYEKL. The CDR3 region has the DNA TGCGCCAGCAGCCATGTACAAGATACGCAGTATTTT. It encodes CASSHVQDTQYF.

This clonotype showed up many times. The CDR3 region is CASSLDWETQYF. For the CDR3, the DNA is TGTGCCAGCAGCTTAGATTGGGAGACCCAGTACTTC. J is TRBJ2-5 and V is TRBV7-6; no reliable D call. This CDR3 comprises 12 residues. CDR1 and CDR2 (germline): SGHVS, FNYEAQ. Trimming pared 1 base from V and 5 bases from J, leaving 5 bases between.

This sequence joins TRBV25-1 and TRBJ1-2; D gene uncertain. CDR1 is MGHDK, CDR2 SYGVNS, per germline. V shed 5 bases and J shed 2 bases, with 6 bases lying between them. This CDR3 is built from 12 residues. The CDR3 sequence is CASSSLNYGYTF. In DNA form, the CDR3 reads TGTGCCAGCAGTTCCCTAAACTATGGCTACACCTTC.

This clonotype has only a few counts. Possible read error: a much larger clone is one base away. The chain carries TRBV19 and TRBJ1-2; D gene ambiguous. The germline V and J ends were trimmed by 7 bases and 4 bases, with 10 bases remaining between them. Germline V gives CDR1 LNHDA, CDR2 SQIVND (reference sequence). CDR3 size: 12 residues. The CDR3 nucleotides read TGTGCCAGTAATGGCCGGCTCTATGGCTACACCTTC. Translated: CASNGRLYGYTF.

This rearrangement joins TRBV6-1 to TRBJ1-5, with a weak D call TRBD1 (5 bases). Germline values: CDR1 MNHNS, CDR2 SASEGT. There are 12 residues in the CDR3. V lost 5 bases to trimming and J lost 14 bases, with 16 bases between them. CDR3: CASSYVTAYEHF. CDR3 nucleotides: TGTGCCAGCAGTTACGTGACAGCCTACGAGCATTTT.

The V call is TRBV6-2 or TRBV6-3, the J call TRBJ2-6, with D unclear. The CDR3 contains 17 residues. Germline loops: CDR1 MNHEY, CDR2 SVGEGT. With 7 bases removed from V and 0 bases from J, the gap between germline ends came to 16 bases. The CDR3 protein is CASKSRPSFSGANVLTF. CDR3 nucleotides: TGTGCCAGCAAATCCAGGCCGTCCTTCTCTGGGGCCAACGTCCTGACTTTC.

Details on this clonotype: This clone may be a read error of a much larger clone one base away. The V gene is TRBV7-9, the J gene TRBJ1-1, with D hard to call. The CDR3 is 15 amino acids. Germline lookup yields CDR1 SEHNR and CDR2 FQNEAQ (reference sequence). The CDR3 region has the DNA TGCGCCAGCAGCCAAGATACCGCCCATGTCACTGAAGCTTTCTTT. It codes for CASSQDTAHVTEAFF.

DNA of the CDR3: TGTGCCTGGAGTGTAGGTCAGCCCCAGTACTTC. Translating gives CAWSVGQPQYF. This chain connects TRBV30 to TRBJ2-5; D gene unclear. CDR1 GTSNPN and CDR2 SVGIG come from the germline V gene (reference sequence). The CDR3 spans 11 residues. V lost 0 bases to trimming and J lost 9 bases, with 8 bases between them.

V is TRBV7-8 and J is TRBJ1-4; 8 nucleotides match TRBD1. Looked up from germline, CDR1 is SGHVS and CDR2 is FQNEAQ. J was trimmed by 10 bases and V by 5 bases; bases with no gene match: 9. The CDR3 consists of 14 residues. The CDR3 nucleotides are TGTGCCAGCAGCCGACCGGGACAGGCCCGAAAACTGTTTTTT. It specifies CASSRPGQARKLFF.

The chain recombines TRBV5-1 with TRBJ2-2, with 8 bases lining up with TRBD2. This CDR3 is 14 amino acids long. The trim removed 5 bases at V and 3 bases at J, leaving 3 bases unmatched. Looked up from germline, CDR1 is SGHRS and CDR2 is YFSETQ. The CDR3 reads CASRGLVDTGELFF. The CDR3 region has the DNA TGCGCCAGCAGGGGACTAGTCGACACCGGGGAGCTGTTTTTT.

This chain connects TRBV20-1 to TRBJ2-7; weak D call: TRBD2 (6 bases). The CDR3 length is 14 residues. Trimming removed 1 base at V and 0 bases at J, with 10 bases between. Germline assignment: CDR1 DFQATT and CDR2 SNEGSKA (reference sequence). CDR3 in DNA: TGCAGTGCTAGAGTCCGGGAGAACTCCTACGAGCAGTACTTC. Amino acids: CSARVRENSYEQYF.

The chain couples TRBV7-3 to TRBJ2-3; tentatively, D is TRBD1 or TRBD2 (6 bases each). Germline V lookup: CDR1 SGHTA, CDR2 FQGTGA. This CDR3 comprises 15 residues. The germline V and J ends were trimmed by 5 bases and 15 bases, with 27 bases remaining between them. CDR3 sequence (DNA): TGTGCCAGCAGCCCAGGGGCGAGGCGGGGAGGTACTCATTATTTT. Translated: CASSPGARRGGTHYF.

The rearrangement uses TRBV12-3 or TRBV12-4 and TRBJ2-5; D remains ambiguous. The CDR3 covers 12 residues. V lost 8 bases to trimming and J lost 7 bases, with 14 bases between them. The CDR3 sequence: CASSPSFVTQYF. The CDR3 nucleotides read TGTGCCAGCTCCCCCTCCTTTGTGACCCAGTACTTC.

As concerns this clonotype: The germline gene is not matched at one end of the junction; a read error may be the cause. The rearrangement joins TRBV13 to TRBJ2-7; 12 bases are a match to TRBD2. From germline, CDR1 is PRHDT and CDR2 FYEKMQ (reference sequence). The CDR3 is made up of 16 amino acids. The CDR3 sequence is CASSSRTSGTSYERYF. As DNA, the CDR3 is TGTGCCAGCAGCTCCCGGACTAGCGGGACCTCCTACGAGCGGTACTTC.

The chain employs TRBV5-1 and TRBJ1-5, with D uncertain. The CDR3 length is 15 residues. Germline V CDR1 and CDR2: SGHRS, YFSETQ. The V and J ends lost 4 bases and 4 bases respectively, with 15 bases between them. The CDR3 DNA follows: TGCGCCAGCAGCGAGGGCGGGAGGGTGAATCAGCCCCAGCATTTT. Protein sequence: CASSEGGRVNQPQHF.

This clonotype was seen a handful of times. The rearrangement links TRBV2 to TRBJ2-3; TRBD2 matches at 11 bases. V shed 4 bases and J 2 bases; nucleotides not matched to a gene: 5. CDR3 length: 16 amino acids. Germline CDR1 is SNHLY and CDR2 is FYNNEI. The CDR3 region is CASSAGLAGITDTQYF. CDR3 coding DNA: TGTGCCAGCAGTGCTGGACTAGCGGGTATCACAGATACGCAGTATTTT.

Regarding this clonotype: The junction does not match germline at one end; this may be a read error. The V gene is TRBV7-2, the J gene TRBJ2-2, with a weak D call TRBD1 (6 bases). Germline loops: CDR1 SGHTA, CDR2 FQGNSA. CDR3 length equals 13 residues. CDR3 amino acids: CASSAQGGGELFF. The CDR3 coding sequence is TGCGCCAGCAGCGCACAGGGTGGCGGGGAGCTGTTTTTT.

This clonotype was seen only once. At one end, the junction sequence differs from germline, possibly due to a read error. The chain recombines TRBV24-1 with TRBJ2-2, with D possibly TRBD1 on 5 matching bases. From germline, CDR1 is KGHDR and CDR2 SFDVKD. This CDR3 has 15 amino acids. CDR3 coding DNA: TGTGCCACCAGTGGTCCGGTTCTGGACACTGGGGAGCTGTTTTTT. As protein: CATSGPVLDTGELFF.

This chain uses TRBV20-1 with TRBJ2-1, with 7 bases matching TRBD1. Germline CDR1 reads DFQATT; CDR2 reads SNEGSKA (reference sequence). The length of the CDR3 is 12 residues. The junction had 10 bases not matched to a gene; V was cut back by 8 bases and J by 9 bases. The CDR3 bases are TGCAGTTTTTCAGTGGGGGACAGTGAGCAGTTCTTC. It codes for CSFSVGDSEQFF.

In its sample, this clonotype was seen many times. The chain has TRBV29-1 and TRBJ1-2; D might be TRBD1 (6 bases). Per germline, CDR1 SQVTM and CDR2 ANQGSEA. Trimming took 3 bases from V and 7 from J, leaving 12 bases between them. The CDR3 spans 12 residues. CDR3 sequence reads: CSVDAQGSGYTF. CDR3 coding DNA: TGCAGCGTTGACGCACAGGGATCTGGCTACACCTTC.

This clonotype was seen many times. J is TRBJ2-2 and V is TRBV10-3; 9 bases are a match to TRBD2. Trimming removed 4 bases from V and 3 bases from J; junction bases left unmatched: 6. This CDR3 has 16 residues. Germline V lookup: CDR1 ENHRY, CDR2 SYGVKD. CDR3 loop: CAISALAGPDTGELFF. CDR3 DNA: TGTGCCATCAGTGCTCTAGCGGGGCCAGACACCGGGGAGCTGTTTTTT.